This TCR beta chain stems from a study of T cells in Graves' hyperthyroidism and ophthalmopathy. V lost 3 bases, J lost 9 bases, and 7 bases stayed unmatched. The CDR3 length is 15 residues. Per the germline V gene, CDR1 is SGHAT and CDR2 is FQNNGV. The source material, RNA transcripts, was used to amplify TCR beta CDR3 regions. During a first-round RT-PCR of the TCR CDR3, the HTBI primer set was used. TCRdb reprocessed the multiplex PCR reads via MiXCR and lists one record per CDR3 protein. The repertoire consists of 300,000 to 400,000 distinct CDR3 sequences, with 21% occurring once and the leading ten covering under 55%. This clonotype has at least ten counts.

The sample comprised blood. This clonotype originated in a woman aged 45-65 years with Graves' hyperthyroidism. The chain combines TRBV11-2 with TRBJ2-7; 14 bases are a match to TRBD2. The DNA of the CDR3 is TGTGCCAGCAGCTTGGGACTAGCGGGAGTAGTGGTGCAGTACTTC. This translates into CASSLGLAGVVVQYF.